The 30 T cell receptor beta chains given below trace back to one sample, sequenced in a study of T cell changes during pregnancy in multiple sclerosis. Clones were read by immunoSEQ multiplex PCR, and TCRdb kept only the in-frame ones, dropping some. The profile shows about 76,000 clones, approximately 93% of them singletons. Sequenced material: peripheral blood, taken in the second trimester of pregnancy. Receptors were obtained from a female donor with multiple sclerosis, enrolled in a pregnancy study.

V usage is TRBV7-3 and J usage is TRBJ1-6, with a possible D match to TRBD1 (6 bases). The CDR3 is 15 amino acids. V was cut by 5 bases and J by 5 bases, with 13 bases left in between. Looked up from germline, CDR1 is SGHTA and CDR2 is FQGTGA. The DNA for the CDR3 is TGTGCCAGCAGCGCCAGGGGTCTCGATAATTCACCCCTCCACTTT. This codes for CASSARGLDNSPLHF.

The rearrangement uses TRBV6-6 and TRBJ2-5, with 7 bases lining up with TRBD1. The CDR3 extends over 16 amino acids. J was trimmed by 0 bases and V by 5 bases; bases with no gene match: 9. Germline V CDR1 and CDR2: MNHNY, SVGAGI (reference sequence). CDR3 sequence reads: CASSNDRQGDQETQYF. The CDR3, as DNA: TGTGCCAGCAGTAACGATAGACAGGGAGACCAAGAGACCCAGTACTTC.

The CDR3 reads CASSDTGAEGIDQPQHF. CDR3 bases: TGTGCCAGCAGCGATACAGGGGCGGAGGGGATCGATCAGCCCCAGCATTTT. The gene calls are TRBV7-9 and TRBJ1-5, with TRBD1 matching 7 bases. CDR1 is SEHNR, CDR2 FQNEAQ, per germline (reference sequence). There are 17 residues in the CDR3. V shed 5 bases and J 5 bases; nucleotides not matched to a gene: 15. Based on the CDR3 plus reference TRBV7-9 and TRBJ1-5, the full variable domain is DTGVSQNPRHKITKRGQNVTFRCDPISEHNRLYWYRQTLGQGPEFLTYFQNEAQLEKSRLLSDRFSAERPKGSFSTLEIQRTEQGDSAMYLCASSDTGAEGIDQPQHFGDGTRLSIL.

The V gene is TRBV11-3, the J gene TRBJ1-1; D call uncertain. V gave up 2 bases and J gave up 6 bases, with 13 bases separating them. CDR3 length: 14 amino acids. Germline V gene data show CDR1 as SGHNT and CDR2 as YENEEA. CDR3 in DNA: TGTGCCAGCAGCTTACGGGGTGGTAGCGCTGAAGCTTTCTTT. As protein: CASSLRGGSAEAFF.

The chain is built from TRBV10-1 and TRBJ1-6, with D hard to call. CDR3 length equals 13 residues. In germline, CDR1 is WNHNN, CDR2 SYGVQD (reference sequence). V was trimmed by 11 bases and J by 5 bases, leaving 13 bases between them. In DNA, the CDR3 is TGCGCCCTTGAGTGCCGCGATAATTCACCCCTCCACTTT. This codes for CALECRDNSPLHF.

The chain couples TRBV19 to TRBJ2-7; the match to TRBD1 covers 8 bases. The J segment lost 9 bases and the V segment lost 3 bases, leaving 7 bases of the junction unmatched. Germline CDR1 is LNHDA and CDR2 is SQIVND (reference sequence). The CDR3 sequence is 13 residues long. CDR3 amino acids: CASSIGQGGRQYF. As DNA, the CDR3 is TGTGCCAGTAGTATTGGACAGGGTGGCCGGCAGTACTTC.

The J gene is TRBJ1-2, the V gene TRBV6-5; TRBD1 matches 8 bases. The germline V gene encodes CDR1 MNHEY and CDR2 SVGAGI. After removal of 3 bases from V and 4 bases from J, the junction contained 10 bases not matched to a gene. The CDR3 covers 16 residues. As DNA, the CDR3 is TGTGCCAGCAGTTATTTCCCGGGACAGGAAAGCTATGGCTACACCTTC. Translating it yields CASSYFPGQESYGYTF.

The table lists this clone with a count of one. CDR3 nucleotides: TGTGCCAGCAGACGGGAGATTTCCTCCTACGAGCAGTACTTC. Translated, it gives CASRREISSYEQYF. The chain uses TRBV2 and TRBJ2-7; D is perhaps TRBD2 (6 bases). Germline V gives CDR1 SNHLY, CDR2 FYNNEI. Trimming took off 6 bases at V and 0 bases at J, with 12 bases between the two ends. CDR3 size: 14 residues. Complete variable domain (other parts from reference TRBV2 and TRBJ2-7): EPEVTQTPSHQVTQMGQEVILRCVPISNHLYFYWYRQILGQKVEFLVSFYNNEISEKSEIFDDQFSVERPDGSNFTLKIRSTKLEDSAMYFCASRREISSYEQYFGPGTRLTVT.

A note on this clone: Other DNA sequences of this sample code for an identical CDR3. The chain joins TRBV9 to TRBJ1-1, with D possibly matching TRBD1 (6 bases). The CDR3 loop spans 14 amino acids. Germline assignment: CDR1 SGDLS and CDR2 YYNGEE. Trimming left V 0 bases short and J 3 bases short, with 9 bases between. CDR3 loop: CASSVEGGYTEAFF. CDR3 DNA: TGTGCCAGCAGCGTAGAAGGGGGTTACACTGAAGCTTTCTTT.

The gene calls are TRBV11-3 and TRBJ2-1; 11 positions agree with TRBD2. The CDR3 loop spans 16 amino acids. The junction had 10 bases not matched to a gene; V was cut back by 2 bases and J by 10 bases. CDR1 and CDR2 (germline): SGHNT, YENEEA. This chain's CDR3 is CASSLTLAGGRGEQFF. CDR3 DNA sequence: TGTGCCAGCAGCTTAACCTTAGCGGGGGGGCGCGGGGAGCAGTTCTTC.

The chain uses TRBV5-1 and TRBJ1-1; D might be TRBD1 (6 bases). Trimming removed 4 bases at V and 2 bases at J, with 9 bases between. The V gene's germline CDR1 is SGHRS and CDR2 YFSETQ. The CDR3 spans 13 residues. The CDR3 DNA reads TGCGCCAGCAGCAAACAGGGAAACACTGAAGCTTTCTTT. Amino acid sequence: CASSKQGNTEAFF.

This clone was seen a single time. The V gene is TRBV5-1, the J gene TRBJ2-1, with TRBD2 as a possible D gene (6 bases). The ends were cut back, 4 bases at V and 5 bases at J, with 13 bases in the middle. Germline V gene lookup returns CDR1 SGHRS and CDR2 YFSETQ. CDR3 length: 14 residues. The CDR3 DNA follows: TGCGCCAGCAGCGGAAGGGGCGGGGACAATGAGCAGTTCTTC. It encodes CASSGRGGDNEQFF. The full variable domain, its missing parts supplied by reference TRBV5-1 and TRBJ2-1, is KAGVTQTPRYLIKTRGQQVTLSCSPISGHRSVSWYQQTPGQGLQFLFEYFSETQRNKGNFPGRFSGRQFSNSRSEMNVSTLELGDSALYLCASSGRGGDNEQFFGPGTRLTVL.

This chain links TRBV7-9 with TRBJ2-7; TRBD1 agrees at 7 bases. Germline CDR1 and CDR2: SEHNR and FQNEAQ (reference sequence). This CDR3 region has 14 residues. J lost 4 bases, V lost 5 bases, and 8 bases had no gene match. The CDR3 reads CASSAPDRPYEQYF. The CDR3 DNA reads TGTGCCAGCAGCGCCCCGGACAGGCCGTACGAGCAGTACTTC.

This chain connects TRBV9 to TRBJ1-1, with TRBD1 matching 9 bases. V trimming: 2 bases; J trimming: 0 bases; junction bases outside the gene matches: 2. Germline loops: CDR1 SGDLS, CDR2 YYNGEE. The CDR3 extends over 15 amino acids. CDR3 amino acids: CASSVDRGLNTEAFF. CDR3 nucleotides: TGTGCCAGCAGCGTGGACAGGGGTCTGAACACTGAAGCTTTCTTT.

This chain uses TRBV30 with TRBJ2-7; TRBD1 matches 8 bases. This CDR3 region has 14 residues. Germline V CDR1 and CDR2: GTSNPN, SVGIG (reference sequence). The V gene end was trimmed by 0 bases and the J gene end by 0 bases; junction bases not matched to a gene: 1. CDR3 region: CAWSVQGDSYEQYF. The CDR3 DNA reads TGTGCCTGGAGTGTACAGGGGGACTCCTACGAGCAGTACTTC.

The chain couples TRBV4-1 to TRBJ2-2; D possibly corresponds to TRBD2 (6 bases). CDR3 length equals 15 residues. Between the trimmed V and J ends, which lost 1 base and 6 bases, there was a span of 12 bases. The germline V gene encodes CDR1 MGHRA and CDR2 YSYEKL. CDR3 residues: CASSQAAGDPGELFF. The CDR3 nucleotides are TGCGCCAGCAGCCAAGCAGCGGGCGACCCCGGGGAGCTGTTTTTT.

This chain links TRBV5-6 with TRBJ2-1, with D possibly being TRBD1 (6 bases). This CDR3 contains 16 residues. Trimming left V 0 bases short and J 4 bases short, with 14 bases between. Germline CDR1 and CDR2: SGHDT and YYEEEE. The chain's CDR3 is CASSLAGVGAYNEQFF. CDR3 in DNA: TGTGCCAGCAGCTTGGCCGGTGTGGGGGCATACAATGAGCAGTTCTTC.

The gene calls are TRBV18 and TRBJ2-3; a possible D gene is TRBD1 (6 bases). The CDR3 is made up of 15 amino acids. V dropped 5 bases and J dropped 0 bases, with 12 bases sitting between them. Germline CDR1 reads KGHSH; CDR2 reads LQKENI. DNA of the CDR3: TGTGCCAGCTCAACAGGACAGACAAGCACAGATACGCAGTATTTT. Its translation is CASSTGQTSTDTQYF.

This chain joins TRBV19 and TRBJ1-1; D uncertain. Germline-derived CDR1 and CDR2 are LNHDA and SQIVND (reference sequence). The ends were cut back, 5 bases at V and 5 bases at J, with 9 bases in the middle. The CDR3 covers 12 residues. CDR3 DNA sequence: TGTGCCAGTAGTGTTCCGGGGACTGAAGCTTTCTTT. Protein product: CASSVPGTEAFF.

This clone appeared a few times. The chain employs TRBV6-1 and TRBJ1-3; D gene ambiguous. CDR3 length: 15 residues. CDR1 MNHNS and CDR2 SASEGT come from the germline V gene. V gave up 7 bases and J gave up 4 bases, with 17 bases separating them. This chain's CDR3 is CASTQEDPGGNTIYF. The CDR3 DNA is TGTGCCAGCACCCAAGAGGACCCGGGAGGAAACACCATATATTTT.

The V call is TRBV19, the J call TRBJ2-3; D unclear. The germline V gene encodes CDR1 LNHDA and CDR2 SQIVND (reference sequence). Trimming removed 5 bases from V and 6 bases from J, with 6 bases in between. This CDR3 spans 11 amino acids. The CDR3, as DNA: TGTGCCAGTAGTGTTCGGGATACGCAGTATTTT. Amino acids: CASSVRDTQYF.

The V gene is TRBV2, the J gene TRBJ2-2; 7 bases are shared with TRBD2. Germline V gene lookup returns CDR1 SNHLY and CDR2 FYNNEI. V trimming: 8 bases; J trimming: 8 bases; junction bases outside the gene matches: 11. The CDR3 is 14 amino acids. The CDR3 region has the DNA TGTGCCAGCCCGGTGGGGGGGAACGGTGGGGAGCTGTTTTTT. It is translated as CASPVGGNGGELFF.

The DNA for the CDR3 is TGTGCCAGCAGCCAGGAACCCCTCCCACTAGCGGGGGGGCTCCACGAGCAGTACTTC. This translates into CASSQEPLPLAGGLHEQYF. The rearrangement links TRBV14 to TRBJ2-7, with TRBD2 identical over 13 bases. The CDR3 length is 19 residues. Germline values: CDR1 SGHDN, CDR2 FVKESK. Germline trimming cut 3 bases from V and 5 bases from J; bases unmatched to any gene: 16. The full variable domain, with the rest looked up from reference TRBV14 and TRBJ2-7, is EAGVTQFPSHSVIEKGQTVTLRCDPISGHDNLYWYRRVMGKEIKFLLHFVKESKQDESGMPNNRFLAERTGGTYSTLKVQPAELEDSGVYFCASSQEPLPLAGGLHEQYFGPGTRLTVT.

Here the CDR3 reads CASSIGENTEAFF. CDR3 DNA sequence: TGTGCCAGTAGTATAGGAGAGAACACTGAAGCTTTCTTT. J is TRBJ1-1 and V is TRBV19; the D is unclear. The CDR3 covers 13 residues. Trimming took 1 base from V and 1 from J, leaving 4 bases between them. Germline lookup yields CDR1 LNHDA and CDR2 SQIVND (reference sequence).

This chain's CDR3 is CASSLFRGGTDTQYF. The CDR3 DNA is TGTGCCAGCAGCTTGTTCCGGGGGGGCACAGATACGCAGTATTTT. The gene calls are TRBV7-2 and TRBJ2-3; 7 positions agree with TRBD2. This CDR3 is built from 15 residues. Looked up from germline, CDR1 is SGHTA and CDR2 is FQGNSA. V was pared by 3 bases and J by 1 base, with 4 bases of the junction left unmatched.

The chain combines TRBV30 with TRBJ1-6; no reliable D call. Trimming cost V 5 bases and J 6 bases, with 14 bases left between them. Germline V CDR1 and CDR2: GTSNPN, SVGIG (reference sequence). The CDR3 has 14 residues. Here the CDR3 reads CAWVRAAFNSPLHF. CDR3 bases: TGTGCCTGGGTACGAGCAGCGTTTAATTCACCCCTCCACTTT.

This chain links TRBV5-4 with TRBJ2-1; 8 positions match TRBD2. The germline gives CDR1 SGHNT, CDR2 YYREEE (reference sequence). V lost 1 base, J lost 10 bases, and 7 bases stayed unmatched. The CDR3 is 14 amino acids. CDR3: CASSLKGTRDEQFF. The DNA for the CDR3 is TGTGCCAGCAGCTTGAAAGGGACTAGAGACGAGCAGTTCTTC.

The chain uses TRBV14 and TRBJ1-6; 8 positions agree with TRBD1. The CDR3 covers 14 residues. J gave up 9 bases and V 1 base, and 2 bases lay outside the gene matches. Germline V gene lookup returns CDR1 SGHDN and CDR2 FVKESK. The CDR3 DNA reads as TGTGCCAGCAGCCAAGGGACAGGGCGTTCACCCCTCCACTTT. Residues: CASSQGTGRSPLHF.

The genes are TRBV10-2 and TRBJ1-1; possibly TRBD1 for D (6 bases). The V and J ends lost 11 bases and 0 bases respectively, with 19 bases between them. Germline CDR1 is WSHSY and CDR2 is SAAADI. This CDR3 region has 15 residues. The CDR3 protein is CAGNNRVNMNTEAFF. For the CDR3, the DNA is TGCGCCGGGAATAACAGGGTAAACATGAACACTGAAGCTTTCTTT.

The chain employs TRBV7-6 and TRBJ1-1, with D perhaps matching TRBD1 (6 bases). V lost 6 bases, J lost 1 base, and 15 bases lay in between. The CDR3 consists of 15 residues. The germline V gene encodes CDR1 SGHVS and CDR2 FNYEAQ. In nucleotides, the CDR3 is TGTGCCAGCAGGGGATTAGGGGGACCGAACACTGAAGCTTTCTTT. Protein sequence: CASRGLGGPNTEAFF.